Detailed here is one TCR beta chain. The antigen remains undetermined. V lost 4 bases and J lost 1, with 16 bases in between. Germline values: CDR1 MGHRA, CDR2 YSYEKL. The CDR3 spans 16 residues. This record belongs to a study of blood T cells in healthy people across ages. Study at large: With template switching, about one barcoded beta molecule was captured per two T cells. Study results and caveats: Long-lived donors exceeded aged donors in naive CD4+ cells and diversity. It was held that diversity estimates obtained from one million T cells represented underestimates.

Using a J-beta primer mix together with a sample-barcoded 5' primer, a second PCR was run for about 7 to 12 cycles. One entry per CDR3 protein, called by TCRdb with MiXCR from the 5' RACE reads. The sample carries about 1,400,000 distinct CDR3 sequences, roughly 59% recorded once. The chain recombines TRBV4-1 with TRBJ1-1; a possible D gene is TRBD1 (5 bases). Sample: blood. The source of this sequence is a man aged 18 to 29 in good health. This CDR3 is CASSLPGTGRNTEAFF. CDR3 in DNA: TGCGCCAGCAGCCTACCGGGGACCGGGAGGAACACTGAAGCTTTCTTT.